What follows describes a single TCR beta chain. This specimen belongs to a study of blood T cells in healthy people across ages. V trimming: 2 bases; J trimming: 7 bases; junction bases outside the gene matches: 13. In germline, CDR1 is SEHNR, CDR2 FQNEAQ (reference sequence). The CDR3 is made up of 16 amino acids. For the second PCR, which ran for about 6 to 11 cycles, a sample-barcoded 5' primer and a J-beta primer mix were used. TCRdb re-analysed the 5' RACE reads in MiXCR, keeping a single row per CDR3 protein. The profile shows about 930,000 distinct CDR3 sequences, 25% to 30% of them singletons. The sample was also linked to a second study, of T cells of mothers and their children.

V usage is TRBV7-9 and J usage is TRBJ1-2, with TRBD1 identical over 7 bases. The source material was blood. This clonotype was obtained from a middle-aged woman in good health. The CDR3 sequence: CASSLHHAEQGSGYTF. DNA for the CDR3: TGTGCCAGCAGCTTACACCACGCGGAACAGGGGTCTGGCTACACCTTC.